The clone carrying this T cell receptor beta chain was observed once. Sequenced by immunoSEQ multiplex PCR; TCRdb stores in-frame clones only, minus some. The table lists about 86,000 clones, roughly 95% of them singletons. Germline loops: CDR1 MNHEY, CDR2 SVGAGI. V was trimmed by 6 bases and J by 2 bases, leaving 15 bases between them. The CDR3 runs to 15 residues. The data stem from a study of technical replicates of blood from a handful of donors. The sequence derives from a human donor in good health. The source material was T cells isolated from PBMCs. The chain combines TRBV6-5 with TRBJ2-3; D remains ambiguous. For the CDR3, the DNA is TGTGCCAGCAGCCGGAGAAGGTACCTCACAGATACGCAGTATTTT. Its protein is CASSRRRYLTDTQYF.